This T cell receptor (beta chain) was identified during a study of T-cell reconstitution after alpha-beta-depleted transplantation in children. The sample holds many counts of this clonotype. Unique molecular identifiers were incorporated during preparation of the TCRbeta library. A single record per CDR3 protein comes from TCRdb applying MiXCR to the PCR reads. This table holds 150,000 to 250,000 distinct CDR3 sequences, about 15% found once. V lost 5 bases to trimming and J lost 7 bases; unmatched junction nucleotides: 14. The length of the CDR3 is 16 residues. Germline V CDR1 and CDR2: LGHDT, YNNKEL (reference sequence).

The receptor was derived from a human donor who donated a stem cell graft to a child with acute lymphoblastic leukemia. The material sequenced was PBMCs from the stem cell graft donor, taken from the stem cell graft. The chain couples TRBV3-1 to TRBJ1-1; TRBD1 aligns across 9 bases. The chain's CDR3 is CASSDIQGQGVGEAFF. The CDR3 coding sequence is TGTGCCAGCAGCGATATACAGGGACAGGGAGTAGGTGAAGCTTTCTTT. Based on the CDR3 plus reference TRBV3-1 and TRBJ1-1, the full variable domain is DTAVSQTPKYLVTQMGNDKSIKCEQNLGHDTMYWYKQDSKKFLKIMFSYNNKELIINETVPNRFSPKSPDKAHLNLHINSLELGDSAVYFCASSDIQGQGVGEAFFGQGTRLTVV.